Following are 25 T cell receptor beta chains from one sample sequenced in a study of blood T cell repertoires in COVID-19 (dated by TCRdb to between 2020 and 2021). Libraries were constructed by the immunoSEQ multiplex PCR assay. Imported from immuneACCESS, the table was reduced by TCRdb to in-frame sequences with V and J called. These copies leave out some clones; in studies compared against another copy, an unresolved V gene accounts for under half, and the cause of the remainder is not known. Within this sample are roughly 250,000 clones, with 80% to 90% of them counted one time only. Around 0.89% of the sample is taken by the ten largest. Input material: peripheral blood. All receptors derive from a man in his forties with acute or convalescent COVID-19.

This clone was counted a few times. V and J are TRBV6-6 and TRBJ1-3, with D unclear. V was cut by 2 bases and J by 4 bases, with 12 bases left in between. CDR1 and CDR2 from the germline V gene are MNHNY and SVGAGI (reference sequence). CDR3 size: 15 residues. The CDR3 DNA is TGTGCCAGCAGTTACCCGGGGATCTCCGGAAACACCATATATTTT. Protein: CASSYPGISGNTIYF.

V gene TRBV2 combines with J gene TRBJ1-5, with no clear D. V lost 6 bases and J lost 0, with 9 bases in between. The CDR3 covers 14 residues. Germline CDR1 SNHLY, CDR2 FYNNEI. CDR3 amino acids: CASRLQNSNQPQHF. In DNA form, the CDR3 reads TGTGCCAGCAGGTTACAGAATAGCAATCAGCCCCAGCATTTT.

This clone was observed a handful of times. The chain employs TRBV19 and TRBJ1-1; the match to TRBD1 covers 8 bases. CDR3 length equals 13 residues. Germline lookup yields CDR1 LNHDA and CDR2 SQIVND (reference sequence). With 6 bases clipped from V and 4 bases from J, the junction kept 4 bases outside the gene matches. For the CDR3, the DNA is TGTGCCAGTAGAACAGGGGGGAGCACTGAAGCTTTCTTT. It is translated as CASRTGGSTEAFF.

This clone was picked up one time. This chain uses TRBV30 with TRBJ2-7; D may be TRBD1 (6 bases). This CDR3 comprises 12 residues. The germline V gene encodes CDR1 GTSNPN and CDR2 SVGIG (reference sequence). Trimming took off 5 bases at V and 1 base at J, with 9 bases between the two ends. As DNA, the CDR3 is TGTGCCTGGGGGACATTATCCTACGAGCAGTACTTC. Protein: CAWGTLSYEQYF.

CDR3: CASSWDYFYEQYF. Here the CDR3 DNA reads TGCGCCAGCAGCTGGGACTACTTCTACGAGCAGTACTTC. The chain couples TRBV5-1 to TRBJ2-7; 7 bases agree with TRBD2. V lost 3 bases and J lost 3; bases outside the gene matches: 3. Looked up from germline, CDR1 is SGHRS and CDR2 is YFSETQ. This CDR3 has 13 residues.

CDR3 sequence (DNA): TGTGCCAGTAACCAGGAGACAGGGGATACCGGGGAGCTGTTTTTT. Translated, it gives CASNQETGDTGELFF. This chain uses TRBV19 with TRBJ2-2; the match to TRBD1 covers 8 bases. The V gene's germline CDR1 is LNHDA and CDR2 SQIVND (reference sequence). V was pared by 7 bases and J by 5 bases, with 9 bases of the junction left unmatched. The CDR3 runs to 15 residues.

V and J are TRBV13 and TRBJ1-3, with D possibly matching TRBD1 (5 bases). There are 16 residues in the CDR3. With 6 bases removed from V and 0 bases from J, the gap between germline ends came to 15 bases. The germline gives CDR1 PRHDT, CDR2 FYEKMQ (reference sequence). The CDR3 nucleotides read TGTGCCAGCAGTCTAGCGACAGCTAGCTCTGGAAACACCATATATTTT. Protein sequence: CASSLATASSGNTIYF. The full variable domain, completed using reference TRBV13 and TRBJ1-3, is AAGVIQSPRHLIKEKRETATLKCYPIPRHDTVYWYQQGPGQDPQFLISFYEKMQSDKGSIPDRFSAQQFSDYHSELNMSSLELGDSALYFCASSLATASSGNTIYFGEGSWLTVV.

The V gene is TRBV30, the J gene TRBJ1-2; 7 bases line up with TRBD1. V was pared by 8 bases and J by 2 bases, with 8 bases of the junction left unmatched. The CDR3 length is 13 residues. Germline values: CDR1 GTSNPN, CDR2 SVGIG (reference sequence). CDR3 residues: CAETDRENYGYTF. The DNA for the CDR3 is TGTGCCGAAACCGACAGGGAGAACTATGGCTACACCTTC.

This chain links TRBV30 with TRBJ1-5, with TRBD1 matching 8 bases. J gave up 1 base and V 1 base, and 3 bases lay outside the gene matches. The CDR3 is made up of 15 amino acids. Germline V gene data show CDR1 as GTSNPN and CDR2 as SVGIG (reference sequence). In DNA form, the CDR3 reads TGTGCCTGGAGTGAAGGACAGGGAAGCAATCAGCCCCAGCATTTT. This translates into CAWSEGQGSNQPQHF.

The rearrangement uses TRBV5-1 and TRBJ2-1; TRBD2 agrees at 9 bases. The CDR3 runs to 17 residues. V lost 0 bases and J lost 4; bases outside the gene matches: 8. Germline lookup yields CDR1 SGHRS and CDR2 YFSETQ. The chain's CDR3 is CASSLEGSGGYYNEQFF. The CDR3 DNA follows: TGCGCCAGCAGCTTGGAGGGTAGCGGGGGATATTACAATGAGCAGTTCTTC.

This clone has only a few counts. The V and J genes are TRBV4-2 and TRBJ1-2; D gene unclear. Germline V lookup: CDR1 LGHNA, CDR2 YNFKEQ. CDR3 length equals 12 residues. Trimming pared 1 base from V and 9 bases from J, leaving 9 bases between. The DNA of the CDR3 is TGTGCCAGCAGCCAAGCGGGAGATCGCTACACCTTC. Its translation is CASSQAGDRYTF.

The chain employs TRBV19 and TRBJ1-2; TRBD1 aligns across 8 bases. V lost 9 bases to trimming and J lost 4 bases; unmatched junction nucleotides: 10. The CDR3 covers 14 residues. Per the germline V gene, CDR1 is LNHDA and CDR2 is SQIVND (reference sequence). The CDR3 DNA reads as TGTGCCAGCGCCCCGGACAGGGAAAGCTATGGCTACACCTTC. As protein: CASAPDRESYGYTF. Based on the CDR3 plus reference TRBV19 and TRBJ1-2, the full variable domain is DGGITQSPKYLFRKEGQNVTLSCEQNLNHDAMYWYRQDPGQGLRLIYYSQIVNDFQKGDIAEGYSVSREKKESFPLTVTSAQKNPTAFYLCASAPDRESYGYTFGSGTRLTVV.

V and J are TRBV27 and TRBJ1-2, with 11 bases lining up with TRBD1. The V and J ends lost 10 bases and 5 bases, in that order; junction bases with no gene match: 3. CDR3 length: 12 amino acids. Germline CDR1 is MNHEY and CDR2 is SMNVEV (reference sequence). The CDR3 sequence: CATWDRGYGYTF. The CDR3 DNA follows: TGTGCCACCTGGGACAGGGGGTATGGCTACACCTTC.

J is TRBJ2-2 and V is TRBV11-1, with TRBD2 matching 10 bases. V trimming: 5 bases; J trimming: 7 bases; junction bases outside the gene matches: 10. CDR1 and CDR2 from the germline V gene are SGHAT and FQDESV (reference sequence). This CDR3 has 16 amino acids. The CDR3 bases are TGTGCCAGCAGCAGAAGGACTAGCGGCCTCGGCGGGGAGCTGTTTTTT. Translating gives CASSRRTSGLGGELFF.

The V and J genes are TRBV27 and TRBJ2-1; D not resolved. With 5 bases removed from V and 7 bases from J, the gap between germline ends came to 9 bases. The CDR3 consists of 12 residues. Germline CDR1 is MNHEY and CDR2 is SMNVEV (reference sequence). The CDR3 is CASSVTGNEQFF. CDR3 in DNA: TGTGCCAGCAGTGTTACCGGTAATGAGCAGTTCTTC.

The genes are TRBV4-2 and TRBJ1-2, with 11 bases fitting TRBD1. The CDR3 covers 18 residues. Trimming removed 5 bases from V and 3 bases from J; junction bases left unmatched: 14. Per the germline V gene, CDR1 is LGHNA and CDR2 is YNFKEQ. DNA of the CDR3: TGTGCCAGCAGCTTTCCTCCGGGACAGGGGGGGGGTGACTATGGCTACACCTTC. This codes for CASSFPPGQGGGDYGYTF.

The genes are TRBV7-2 and TRBJ1-3; possible D gene TRBD1, 6 bases. The CDR3 spans 15 residues. Germline-derived CDR1 and CDR2 are SGHTA and FQGNSA. Trimming removed 3 bases from V and 0 bases from J, with 9 bases in between. The CDR3 here is CASSLTGSSGNTIYF. The CDR3 coding sequence is TGTGCCAGCAGCTTGACAGGTTCCTCTGGAAACACCATATATTTT.

This chain links TRBV18 with TRBJ2-5, with TRBD1 identical over 9 bases. From germline, CDR1 is KGHSH and CDR2 LQKENI. CDR3 length: 14 residues. Trimming removed 5 bases from V and 5 bases from J; junction bases left unmatched: 6. The CDR3 sequence: CASSSETGGETQYF. The DNA of the CDR3 is TGTGCCAGCTCATCAGAGACAGGGGGGGAGACCCAGTACTTC.

This clone was observed a few times. The chain joins TRBV5-4 to TRBJ2-1, with D possibly matching TRBD1 (6 bases). In germline, CDR1 is SGHNT, CDR2 YYREEE (reference sequence). CDR3 length: 15 amino acids. V was cut by 1 base and J by 6 bases, with 14 bases left in between. CDR3: CASSLLTGKGNEQFF. DNA of the CDR3: TGTGCCAGCAGCTTGTTAACAGGGAAGGGCAATGAGCAGTTCTTC.

The V call is TRBV5-1, the J call TRBJ1-6, with 9 bases identical to TRBD1. Germline CDR1 SGHRS, CDR2 YFSETQ. Trimming at V came to 0 bases and at J to 9 bases, leaving 13 bases not matched to a gene. This CDR3 is 18 amino acids long. CDR3 sequence: CASSLGDHPGQGVSPLHF. The CDR3 coding sequence is TGCGCCAGCAGCTTGGGGGACCACCCGGGACAGGGTGTTTCACCCCTCCACTTT.

CDR3 region: CASSPHPDRNTEAFF. As DNA, the CDR3 is TGTGCCAGCAGCCCCCACCCTGACAGAAACACTGAAGCTTTCTTT. The V call is TRBV9, the J call TRBJ1-1, with D possibly matching TRBD1 (5 bases). Trimming removed 4 bases from V and 2 bases from J, with 15 bases in between. This CDR3 is 15 amino acids long. Looked up from germline, CDR1 is SGDLS and CDR2 is YYNGEE. Complete variable domain (other parts from reference TRBV9 and TRBJ1-1): DSGVTQTPKHLITATGQRVTLRCSPRSGDLSVYWYQQSLDQGLQFLIQYYNGEERAKGNILERFSAQQFPDLHSELNLSSLELGDSALYFCASSPHPDRNTEAFFGQGTRLTVV.

The genes are TRBV11-1 and TRBJ2-1; maybe TRBD2 (5 bases). The CDR3 is 16 amino acids. Trimming removed 5 bases from V and 5 bases from J, with 19 bases in between. The germline V gene has CDR1 SGHAT and CDR2 FQDESV (reference sequence). The CDR3 region is CASSLRRAATNNEQFF. Written as DNA, the CDR3 is TGTGCCAGCAGCCTCAGGCGGGCAGCGACCAACAATGAGCAGTTCTTC.

The chain couples TRBV3-1 (or the pseudogene TRBV3-2) to TRBJ2-7; D gene uncertain. Trimming shortened V by 3 bases and J by 2 bases, and 5 bases separated the two germline ends. Germline CDR1 and CDR2: LGHDT and YNNKEL (reference sequence). The CDR3 loop spans 12 amino acids. CDR3 sequence reads: CASSHSPYEQYF. For the CDR3, the DNA is TGTGCCAGCAGCCATAGCCCCTACGAGCAGTACTTC.

As for this clone: Other DNA sequences of this sample code for an identical CDR3. This chain links TRBV7-8 with TRBJ1-2; tentatively, D is TRBD1 (5 bases). CDR1 and CDR2 from the germline V gene are SGHVS and FQNEAQ. This CDR3 is 14 amino acids long. Trimming removed 1 base from V and 5 bases from J, with 11 bases in between. The CDR3 spells CASSLGGGLYGYTF. The CDR3 nucleotides read TGTGCCAGCAGCTTAGGGGGGGGTTTGTATGGCTACACCTTC. Supplemented by reference TRBV7-8 and TRBJ1-2, the full variable domain reads GAGVSQSPRYKVAKRGQDVALRCDPISGHVSLFWYQQALGQGPEFLTYFQNEAQLDKSGLPSDRFFAERPEGSVSTLKIQRTQQEDSAVYLCASSLGGGLYGYTFGSGTRLTVV.

The rearrangement links TRBV6-5 to TRBJ1-5, with TRBD1 matching over 7 bases. The CDR3 totals 15 residues. V was pared by 4 bases and J by 2 bases, with 5 bases of the junction left unmatched. The germline V gene has CDR1 MNHEY and CDR2 SVGAGI. The CDR3 sequence: CASSSTGVGNQPQHF. CDR3 nucleotides: TGTGCCAGCAGTTCAACAGGGGTCGGCAATCAGCCCCAGCATTTT.